One sample yielded the 7 T cell receptor beta chains listed below, sequenced in a study of T cell responses to AZD1222 COVID-19 vaccine. Here immunoSEQ multiplex PCR was the method, and the copy in TCRdb shows in-frame clones only, minus some. The sample consists of 150,000 or so clones, about 88% of them appearing once. Sequences were derived from peripheral blood, sampled on day 0 of AZD1222 vaccination. The receptors were gathered from an adult in good health.

The chain is built from TRBV6-5 and TRBJ2-7; 10 bases agree with TRBD2. With 4 bases clipped from V and 4 bases from J, the junction kept 7 bases outside the gene matches. The CDR3 loop spans 15 amino acids. CDR1 and CDR2 from the germline V gene are MNHEY and SVGAGI. The CDR3 bases are TGTGCCAGCAGTTTACTAGCGGGGAACTTTTACGAGCAGTACTTC. Amino acids: CASSLLAGNFYEQYF.

For this clone: One end of the junction is discordant with germline, which a read error may explain. V usage is TRBV6-6 and J usage is TRBJ2-2; 10 bases map to TRBD2. This CDR3 region has 11 residues. The germline V gene has CDR1 MNHNY and CDR2 SVGAGI (reference sequence). The CDR3 spells CASSTGSSGGF. The CDR3 region has the DNA TGTGCCAGCAGTACGGGATCTAGCGGGGGTTTT.

The chain uses TRBV7-3 and TRBJ2-5; D not certain. The CDR3 contains 13 residues. CDR1 is SGHTA, CDR2 FQGTGA, per germline. Trimming shortened V by 5 bases and J by 2 bases, and 9 bases separated the two germline ends. The CDR3 DNA sequence: TGTGCCAGCAGCCGAGGTTTACAAGAGACCCAGTACTTC. Residues: CASSRGLQETQYF. The variable domain in full, completed from reference TRBV7-3 and TRBJ2-5, reads GAGVSQTPSNKVTEKGKYVELRCDPISGHTALYWYRQSLGQGPEFLIYFQGTGAADDSGLPNDRFFAVRPEGSVSTLKIQRTERGDSAVYLCASSRGLQETQYFGPGTRLLVL.

This sequence joins TRBV29-1 and TRBJ2-5, with D perhaps matching TRBD1 or TRBD2 (5 bases each). Germline V CDR1 and CDR2: SQVTM, ANQGSEA. Trimming cost V 1 base and J 4 bases, with 13 bases left between them. This CDR3 comprises 14 residues. CDR3 residues: CSVEGRGSPETQYF. The CDR3 coding sequence is TGCAGCGTTGAAGGACGGGGCAGCCCAGAGACCCAGTACTTC.

The genes are TRBV30 and TRBJ1-5; D is ambiguous. Per germline, CDR1 GTSNPN and CDR2 SVGIG (reference sequence). This CDR3 is built from 13 residues. Trimming pared 0 bases from V and 0 bases from J, leaving 3 bases between. CDR3 amino acids: CAWSVGSNQPQHF. Here the CDR3 DNA reads TGTGCCTGGAGTGTCGGTAGCAATCAGCCCCAGCATTTT.

The rearrangement links TRBV19 to TRBJ1-6, with TRBD1 matching 7 bases. J gave up 6 bases and V 11 bases, and 19 bases lay outside the gene matches. Germline loops: CDR1 LNHDA, CDR2 SQIVND (reference sequence). CDR3 length: 17 residues. The CDR3 loop reads CAASWTGPGPANSPLHF. CDR3 nucleotide sequence: TGTGCCGCAAGCTGGACAGGTCCGGGTCCGGCTAATTCACCCCTCCACTTT.

The chain's CDR3 is CSVEDPTVQETQYF. DNA for the CDR3: TGCAGCGTTGAAGATCCGACGGTACAAGAGACCCAGTACTTC. The rearrangement links TRBV29-1 to TRBJ2-5; D is uncertain. Germline V gene lookup returns CDR1 SQVTM and CDR2 ANQGSEA. V lost 0 bases and J lost 2, with 10 bases in between. This CDR3 region has 14 residues. Using reference TRBV29-1 and TRBJ2-5 for the parts outside the CDR3, the full variable domain is SAVISQKPSRDICQRGTSLTIQCQVDSQVTMMFWYRQQPGQSLTLIATANQGSEATYESGFVIDKFPISRPNLTFSTLTVSNMSPEDSSIYLCSVEDPTVQETQYFGPGTRLLVL.